These 25 T cell receptor beta chains originate from one sample sequenced in a study of blood T cell repertoires in COVID-19. The assay was immunoSEQ multiplex PCR, and TCRdb's table has in-frame clones only and misses some. The profile covers a few hundred thousand clones, with 85% appearing a single time and approximately 3.7% taken by the ten largest. Sequencing was performed on peripheral blood. These receptor sequences come from a woman aged 18-29 years with acute or convalescent COVID-19.

The CDR3 sequence: CASSLTGEPETQYF. CDR3 DNA sequence: TGCGCCAGCAGCCTGACAGGGGAGCCAGAGACCCAGTACTTC. V gene TRBV10-1 combines with J gene TRBJ2-5, with TRBD1 matching over 8 bases. CDR1 and CDR2 from the germline V gene are WNHNN and SYGVQD (reference sequence). CDR3 size: 14 residues. V gave up 6 bases and J gave up 4 bases; unmatched junction bases: 7.

The V call is TRBV10-3, the J call TRBJ2-5; the match to TRBD2 covers 7 bases. The germline gives CDR1 ENHRY, CDR2 SYGVKD. Losses at the gene ends were 6 bases for V and 2 bases for J; bases not matched to a gene: 3. This CDR3 has 13 amino acids. In nucleotides, the CDR3 is TGTGCCATCAGCCCTAGCGGACAAGAGACCCAGTACTTC. Translation: CAISPSGQETQYF.

This chain joins TRBV11-2 and TRBJ2-4, with D possibly TRBD1 on 5 matching bases. There are 16 residues in the CDR3. Trimming removed 5 bases at V and 2 bases at J, with 16 bases between. In germline, CDR1 is SGHAT, CDR2 FQNNGV. CDR3 nucleotide sequence: TGTGCCAGCAGCCACCGTGGGCAGGGATCCAAAAACATTCAGTACTTC. This translates into CASSHRGQGSKNIQYF.

As for this clone: The same CDR3 also results from other DNA sequences found in this sample. The V and J genes are TRBV9 and TRBJ2-5, with D tentatively TRBD2 (6 bases). The V gene lost 0 bases and the J gene lost 5 bases, with 14 bases spanning the gap. The length of the CDR3 is 15 residues. Germline V gene lookup returns CDR1 SGDLS and CDR2 YYNGEE. CDR3 protein: CASSVAGGVGETQYF. The CDR3 DNA reads TGTGCCAGCAGCGTAGCCGGGGGTGTAGGGGAGACCCAGTACTTC.

The chain links TRBV29-1 to TRBJ2-2, with TRBD1 matching 10 bases. CDR3 length equals 13 residues. CDR1 and CDR2 from the germline V gene are SQVTM and ANQGSEA. V gave up 5 bases and J gave up 7 bases; unmatched junction bases: 4. CDR3 sequence: CSVWDRGIGELFF. Written as DNA, the CDR3 is TGCAGCGTTTGGGACAGGGGTATCGGGGAGCTGTTTTTT.

The chain uses TRBV5-4 and TRBJ1-4; no definite D call. This CDR3 spans 13 amino acids. Trimming shortened V by 4 bases and J by 6 bases, and 10 bases separated the two germline ends. The germline gives CDR1 SGHNT, CDR2 YYREEE (reference sequence). CDR3 DNA sequence: TGTGCCAGCAGCCCGGGAAAGGATGAAAAACTGTTTTTT. Translated: CASSPGKDEKLFF.

The chain recombines TRBV21-1 with TRBJ1-2; TRBD1, as called in the table, went unchecked against the DNA. TRBV21-1 is shown as a pseudogene. The CDR3 length is 13 residues. CDR3 in amino acids: CASSDTPSYGYTF. The CDR3 DNA is TGTGCCAGCAGCGACACGCCAAGCTATGGCTACACCTTC.

The CDR3 spells CASSFQVGGRGNTQYF. In nucleotides, the CDR3 is TGTGCCAGTAGTTTCCAGGTCGGCGGGAGGGGAAATACGCAGTATTTT. The J gene is TRBJ2-3, the V gene TRBV19; 9 bases line up with TRBD2. This CDR3 contains 16 residues. J gave up 7 bases and V 5 bases, and 13 bases lay outside the gene matches. Germline assignment: CDR1 LNHDA and CDR2 SQIVND (reference sequence). Using reference TRBV19 and TRBJ2-3 for the parts outside the CDR3, the full variable domain is DGGITQSPKYLFRKEGQNVTLSCEQNLNHDAMYWYRQDPGQGLRLIYYSQIVNDFQKGDIAEGYSVSREKKESFPLTVTSAQKNPTAFYLCASSFQVGGRGNTQYFGPGTRLTVL.

The J gene is TRBJ1-5, the V gene TRBV24-1, with no clear D. CDR3 size: 14 residues. The germline V and J ends were trimmed by 5 bases and 5 bases, with 12 bases remaining between them. Germline V gives CDR1 KGHDR, CDR2 SFDVKD. This chain's CDR3 is CATSGPGGHQPQHF. CDR3 nucleotides: TGTGCCACCAGTGGTCCCGGTGGGCATCAGCCCCAGCATTTT.

This sequence joins TRBV3-1 (or the pseudogene TRBV3-2) and TRBJ2-1, with D possibly matching TRBD2 (6 bases). This CDR3 spans 16 amino acids. V was shortened by 1 base and J by 9 bases, with 19 bases between the two germline ends. The germline CDR1 and CDR2 sequences are LGHDT and YNNKEL (reference sequence). The CDR3 DNA reads TGTGCCAGCAGCCAAGTTCAGGGTATAATGCGGGGTGAGCAGTTCTTC. It specifies CASSQVQGIMRGEQFF.

This clone appeared a few times. The V gene is TRBV10-1, the J gene TRBJ2-2, with TRBD2 as a possible D gene (5 bases). The CDR3 contains 15 residues. V was trimmed by 8 bases and J by 3 bases, leaving 16 bases between them. The germline V gene has CDR1 WNHNN and CDR2 SYGVQD (reference sequence). The chain's CDR3 is CASRDGEVDTGELFF. CDR3 coding DNA: TGCGCCAGCCGGGATGGGGAAGTGGACACCGGGGAGCTGTTTTTT.

The chain employs TRBV19 and TRBJ1-5, with D possibly being TRBD1 (6 bases). In germline, CDR1 is LNHDA, CDR2 SQIVND (reference sequence). V gave up 7 bases and J gave up 9 bases, with 19 bases separating them. CDR3 length: 14 residues. This CDR3 is CASTRMGAQGPQHF. CDR3 DNA: TGTGCCAGTACCAGAATGGGGGCTCAGGGGCCCCAGCATTTT.

The V call is TRBV11-1, the J call TRBJ1-1; 7 bases are a match to TRBD1. The J segment lost 0 bases and the V segment lost 5 bases, leaving 3 bases of the junction unmatched. The length of the CDR3 is 14 residues. Per the germline V gene, CDR1 is SGHAT and CDR2 is FQDESV (reference sequence). CDR3 residues: CASSQDRVNTEAFF. The CDR3 bases are TGTGCCAGCAGCCAAGACAGGGTGAACACTGAAGCTTTCTTT.

This sequence joins TRBV28 and TRBJ1-6; 9 nucleotides match TRBD1. Germline CDR1 MDHEN, CDR2 SYDVKM. CDR3 length: 14 amino acids. V was pared by 7 bases and J by 9 bases, with 7 bases of the junction left unmatched. The CDR3 here is CASTTGTGTSPLHF. In DNA form, the CDR3 reads TGTGCCAGCACCACCGGGACAGGGACTTCACCCCTCCACTTT. The entire variable domain, with the rest obtained from reference TRBV28 and TRBJ1-6, is as follows: DVKVTQSSRYLVKRTGEKVFLECVQDMDHENMFWYRQDPGLGLRLIYFSYDVKMKEKGDIPEGYSVSREKKERFSLILESASTNQTSMYLCASTTGTGTSPLHFGNGTRLTVT.

This CDR3 is CSVPDGAEAFF. The CDR3 region has the DNA TGCAGCGTCCCTGACGGGGCTGAAGCTTTCTTT. V gene TRBV29-1 combines with J gene TRBJ1-1; no firm D call. The ends were cut back, 6 bases at V and 6 bases at J, with 11 bases in the middle. The CDR3 runs to 11 residues. The germline V gene has CDR1 SQVTM and CDR2 ANQGSEA. The full variable domain, completed using reference TRBV29-1 and TRBJ1-1, is SAVISQKPSRDICQRGTSLTIQCQVDSQVTMMFWYRQQPGQSLTLIATANQGSEATYESGFVIDKFPISRPNLTFSTLTVSNMSPEDSSIYLCSVPDGAEAFFGQGTRLTVV.

J is TRBJ2-3 and V is TRBV7-3, with 10 bases identical to TRBD2. The CDR3 sequence is 18 residues long. The trim removed 1 base at V and 4 bases at J, leaving 11 bases unmatched. Germline CDR1 is SGHTA and CDR2 is FQGTGA. CDR3 protein: CASSLRLAGSPGADTQYF. DNA of the CDR3: TGTGCCAGCAGCTTAAGACTAGCGGGTTCCCCAGGGGCAGATACGCAGTATTTT.

This chain connects TRBV4-1 to TRBJ1-5; maybe TRBD1 (5 bases). The CDR3 spans 16 residues. The germline V gene encodes CDR1 MGHRA and CDR2 YSYEKL. The germline V and J ends were trimmed by 3 bases and 2 bases, with 14 bases remaining between them. CDR3 in DNA: TGCGCCAGCAGCCATTTCCCCAGGGTTGGCAATCAGCCCCAGCATTTT. Residues: CASSHFPRVGNQPQHF.

The chain combines TRBV6-4 with TRBJ2-3; perhaps TRBD2 as D (5 bases). V was trimmed by 0 bases and J by 0 bases, leaving 7 bases between them. In germline, CDR1 is MRHNA, CDR2 SNTAGT. This CDR3 has 15 residues. The CDR3 loop reads CASSDSSVSTDTQYF. In DNA form, the CDR3 reads TGTGCCAGCAGTGACTCTAGCGTTAGCACAGATACGCAGTATTTT.

This rearrangement joins TRBV12-5 to TRBJ2-1; 7 positions agree with TRBD1. The CDR3 covers 15 residues. V lost 1 base, J lost 3 bases, and 3 bases stayed unmatched. Germline-derived CDR1 and CDR2 are LGHNT and FRNRAP. The DNA of the CDR3 is TGTGCTAGTGGTTTGGGTACAGGGGTCTACAATGAGCAGTTCTTC. As protein: CASGLGTGVYNEQFF.

The chain links TRBV7-3 to TRBJ2-3, with D perhaps TRBD2 (6 bases). CDR1 and CDR2 (germline): SGHTA, FQGTGA. The CDR3 runs to 14 residues. The V end was cut by 3 bases, the J end by 0 bases, with 7 bases between. The CDR3 reads CASSLGLSTDTQYF. The CDR3 nucleotides are TGTGCCAGCAGCTTGGGACTTAGCACAGATACGCAGTATTTT. Full variable domain (remainder filled in from reference TRBV7-3 and TRBJ2-3): GAGVSQTPSNKVTEKGKYVELRCDPISGHTALYWYRQSLGQGPEFLIYFQGTGAADDSGLPNDRFFAVRPEGSVSTLKIQRTERGDSAVYLCASSLGLSTDTQYFGPGTRLTVL.

V and J are TRBV15 and TRBJ2-3; D may be TRBD2 (6 bases). The CDR3 loop spans 19 amino acids. In germline, CDR1 is LNHNV, CDR2 YYDKDF (reference sequence). Trimming left V 1 base short and J 0 bases short, with 20 bases between. CDR3 coding DNA: TGTGCCACCAGCAGAGCCGGGACTGCCGGCTACCTCAGCACAGATACGCAGTATTTT. Protein: CATSRAGTAGYLSTDTQYF.

This chain uses TRBV6-5 with TRBJ1-2, with 9 positions matching TRBD1. Looked up from germline, CDR1 is MNHEY and CDR2 is SVGAGI. The CDR3 extends over 13 amino acids. Trimming at V came to 7 bases and at J to 7 bases, leaving 7 bases not matched to a gene. The CDR3 region is CASTSPGQGGYTF. The CDR3 nucleotides read TGTGCCAGCACCTCCCCGGGACAGGGTGGCTACACCTTC.

This clone was seen a handful of times. This chain links TRBV19 with TRBJ2-5; 8 nucleotides match TRBD2. This CDR3 spans 15 amino acids. The V segment lost 1 base and the J segment 2 bases; nucleotides outside the gene matches: 3. Germline V CDR1 and CDR2: LNHDA, SQIVND (reference sequence). The CDR3 loop reads CASSIAGGRQETQYF. CDR3 bases: TGTGCCAGTAGTATAGCGGGGGGGAGACAAGAGACCCAGTACTTC.

This chain connects TRBV19 to TRBJ2-2; TRBD1 is a possible D gene (6 bases). The CDR3 sequence is 13 residues long. V gave up 4 bases and J gave up 5 bases, with 8 bases separating them. CDR1 is LNHDA, CDR2 SQIVND, per germline (reference sequence). The CDR3 protein is CASSTGVTGELFF. The DNA of the CDR3 is TGTGCCAGTAGTACAGGGGTTACCGGGGAGCTGTTTTTT.

J is TRBJ1-1 and V is TRBV11-2; unclear D gene. Trimming pared 4 bases from V and 7 bases from J, leaving 22 bases between. Germline CDR1 and CDR2: SGHAT and FQNNGV. The CDR3 is made up of 16 amino acids. This chain's CDR3 is CASSSRPSAAPYEAFF. The CDR3 region has the DNA TGTGCCAGCAGCTCAAGGCCGTCGGCGGCGCCTTATGAAGCTTTCTTT.